This T cell receptor beta chain stems from a study of T-cell reconstitution after alpha-beta-depleted transplantation in children. Germline V gene sequence: CDR1 MDHEN, CDR2 SYDVKM. V was clipped by 6 bases and J by 4 bases; unmatched bases: 9. The CDR3 extends over 16 amino acids. The TCRbeta library incorporated unique molecular identifiers. TCRdb redid the calling of the PCR reads with MiXCR, one entry per CDR3 protein. The sample lists about 610,000 distinct CDR3 sequences; roughly a tenth were seen once. This clonotype was sampled from a human donor who donated a stem cell graft to a child with acute myeloid leukemia. This material consisted of PBMCs from the stem cell graft donor, taken from the stem cell graft. V usage is TRBV28 and J usage is TRBJ1-2, with TRBD1 matching over 12 bases. The CDR3 sequence is CASRIPGQGAGYGYTF. CDR3 sequence (DNA): TGTGCCAGCAGAATACCGGGACAGGGGGCCGGCTATGGCTACACCTTC.